Below, one T cell receptor (beta chain) is given with its context. This entry is derived from a study of early T cells in non-severe SARS-CoV-2 infection. Germline loops: CDR1 SEHNR, CDR2 FQNEAQ (reference sequence). Trimming shortened V by 4 bases and J by 0 bases, and 16 bases separated the two germline ends. CDR3 length equals 18 residues. MiXCR, run by TCRdb on the 5' RACE reads, gives a single entry per CDR3 protein. The table shows around 39,000 distinct CDR3 sequences, with approximately 8.7% occurring only once. This TCR was sampled from an adult who was a healthcare worker with PCR-confirmed SARS-CoV-2 infection or an uninfected control (not recorded which). This chain uses TRBV7-9 with TRBJ2-6, with D maybe TRBD1 (5 bases). Source: whole blood, taken at baseline. The CDR3 here is CASSSPPQGYSGANVLTF. CDR3 DNA: TGTGCCAGCAGCTCCCCTCCCCAGGGATACTCTGGGGCCAACGTCCTGACTTTC.